These 31 T cell receptor beta chains were sequenced from one sample in a study of response to subunit inactivated influenza vaccine. Via MiXCR, TCRdb re-called the RT-PCR reads, giving one row per CDR3 protein. The sample includes about half a million distinct CDR3 sequences, approximately 7.6% of them seen just once. Sample: PBMCs from blood, taken around 25 months after vaccination. Source of these receptors: a man aged 50-75 years who received an inactivated influenza vaccine.

This clonotype was detected a few times. This chain joins TRBV12-3 or TRBV12-4 and TRBJ1-2; D is possibly TRBD1 (5 bases). This CDR3 region has 15 residues. V shed 4 bases and J shed 6 bases, with 18 bases lying between them. The CDR3 region is CASSSTGEGYNGYTF. The CDR3 nucleotides are TGTGCCAGCAGTTCGACGGGGGAGGGCTATAATGGCTACACCTTC.

The CDR3 DNA reads TGTGCCAGCAGTCTTAAAGCGTCCGATGAGCAGTTCTTC. Translating gives CASSLKASDEQFF. V gene TRBV6-6 combines with J gene TRBJ2-1; D gene ambiguous. V was cut by 5 bases and J by 8 bases, with 13 bases left in between. CDR1 is MNHNY and CDR2 is SVGAGI in the germline V gene (reference sequence). The CDR3 has 13 amino acids.

The chain employs TRBV10-3 and TRBJ2-3, with TRBD2 matching 8 bases. J was trimmed by 6 bases and V by 6 bases; bases with no gene match: 14. Germline V gene data show CDR1 as ENHRY and CDR2 as SYGVKD. This CDR3 is built from 16 residues. For the CDR3, the DNA is TGTGCCATCAGAGTGGCGGGGGGTAAGATTCTCGATACGCAGTATTTT. Protein: CAIRVAGGKILDTQYF.

For this clonotype: A much larger clone is a single base away; this may be a read error. The chain employs TRBV12-3 or TRBV12-4 and TRBJ2-4, with 8 bases aligning to TRBD2. J gave up 1 base and V 6 bases, and 14 bases lay outside the gene matches. The CDR3 is 18 residues long. This CDR3 is CASSPPRRGRSAKNIQYF. The DNA of the CDR3 is TGTGCCAGCAGCCCACCCAGGCGCGGGAGGTCGGCCAAAAACATTCAGTACTTC.

In its sample, this clonotype was seen a few times. The V call is TRBV7-6, the J call TRBJ2-2, with a possible D match to TRBD2 (7 bases). Trimming cost V 5 bases and J 5 bases, with 18 bases left between them. The CDR3 is made up of 16 amino acids. Germline V lookup: CDR1 SGHVS, CDR2 FNYEAQ. The CDR3 spells CASSLAEGGPTGELFF. The CDR3 region has the DNA TGTGCCAGCAGCCTCGCGGAGGGGGGGCCGACCGGGGAGCTGTTTTTT.

This clonotype was detected a few times. The rearrangement uses TRBV28 and TRBJ2-1, with TRBD2 matching over 10 bases. The CDR3 spans 16 residues. In germline, CDR1 is MDHEN, CDR2 SYDVKM. Trimming took 8 bases from V and 6 from J; bases not matched to a gene: 13. The CDR3 loop is CASLTPRAGGLNEQFF. The CDR3 bases are TGTGCCAGCCTAACGCCCAGAGCGGGGGGGCTCAATGAGCAGTTCTTC.

This clonotype was counted ten times or more. The chain couples TRBV10-3 to TRBJ2-3, with D possibly TRBD2 on 7 matching bases. The V gene lost 10 bases and the J gene lost 8 bases, with 13 bases spanning the gap. Germline V gene data show CDR1 as ENHRY and CDR2 as SYGVKD. CDR3 length: 11 residues. CDR3 sequence: CATLGGATQYF. The CDR3 DNA reads TGTGCCACCCTAGGGGGGGCTACGCAGTATTTT.

This clonotype was counted a few times. This chain connects TRBV5-6 to TRBJ2-7; TRBD1 or TRBD2 may be the D gene (5 bases each). The CDR3 is made up of 15 amino acids. The V and J ends lost 0 bases and 1 base respectively, with 11 bases between them. Germline CDR1 SGHDT, CDR2 YYEEEE. The CDR3 region has the DNA TGTGCCAGCAGCTTGGGAGGGGCGCATTCCTACGAGCAGTACTTC. Protein sequence: CASSLGGAHSYEQYF. The complete variable domain, with remaining parts taken from reference TRBV5-6 and TRBJ2-7, reads DAGVTQSPTHLIKTRGQQVTLRCSPKSGHDTVSWYQQALGQGPQFIFQYYEEEERQRGNFPDRFSGHQFPNYSSELNVNALLLGDSALYLCASSLGGAHSYEQYFGPGTRLTVT.

This clonotype was picked up a small number of times. The chain has TRBV20-1 and TRBJ2-7, with D possibly TRBD2 on 5 matching bases. The germline gives CDR1 DFQATT, CDR2 SNEGSKA (reference sequence). The CDR3 covers 13 residues. Deletions cut 6 bases from V and 1 base from J, with 13 bases between. The CDR3 loop is CSAPTSESYEQYF. The CDR3 coding sequence is TGCAGTGCCCCAACTAGTGAATCCTACGAGCAGTACTTC.

This clonotype has only a few counts. The chain combines TRBV6-1 with TRBJ2-3, with D uncertain. The CDR3 is 12 amino acids. Germline V gene data show CDR1 as MNHNS and CDR2 as SASEGT. Trimming left V 3 bases short and J 5 bases short, with 6 bases between. DNA for the CDR3: TGTGCCAGCAGTGATCCGGGAGATACGCAGTATTTT. This codes for CASSDPGDTQYF.

This clonotype has only a few counts. The V gene is TRBV29-1, the J gene TRBJ2-7, with no clear D. The CDR3 has 13 residues. CDR1 is SQVTM and CDR2 is ANQGSEA in the germline V gene. The V end lost 4 bases, the J end lost 3 bases, and 13 bases lay between the germline ends. CDR3 bases: TGCAGCGTTGGCCCTAGACACTTCTACGAGCAGTACTTC. As protein: CSVGPRHFYEQYF.

This clonotype was counted at least ten times. This chain joins TRBV29-1 and TRBJ2-7; D possibly corresponds to TRBD1 (6 bases). V was cut by 7 bases and J by 5 bases, with 18 bases left in between. Germline CDR1 SQVTM, CDR2 ANQGSEA. This CDR3 spans 13 amino acids. CDR3 residues: CSGQLGRGNEQYF. The CDR3 DNA follows: TGCAGCGGTCAGTTGGGCAGGGGCAACGAGCAGTACTTC.

The chain uses TRBV10-3 and TRBJ2-6, with D uncertain. The CDR3 runs to 16 residues. V gave up 3 bases and J gave up 0 bases, with 9 bases separating them. CDR1 is ENHRY and CDR2 is SYGVKD in the germline V gene. CDR3 nucleotides: TGTGCCATCAGTGAAGTGAGCAGCTCTGGGGCCAACGTCCTGACTTTC. Amino acid sequence: CAISEVSSSGANVLTF.

The chain joins TRBV21-1 to TRBJ1-4. TRBV21-1 is assigned pseudogene status. The CDR3 runs 15 residues. The DNA for the CDR3 is TGTGCCAGCAGCAAAGTTGGATACTCGGGTGAAAAACTGTTTTTT. Protein: CASSKVGYSGEKLFF.

This clonotype was detected ten times or more. The chain carries TRBV7-2 and TRBJ2-2, with 13 bases aligning to TRBD2. V gave up 5 bases and J gave up 5 bases; unmatched junction bases: 5. CDR1 and CDR2 (germline): SGHTA, FQGNSA. The CDR3 contains 16 residues. CDR3: CASSGLAGAWTGELFF. Here the CDR3 DNA reads TGTGCCAGCAGCGGACTAGCGGGAGCCTGGACCGGGGAGCTGTTTTTT.

The chain employs TRBV19 and TRBJ2-1; tentatively, D is TRBD1 (5 bases). Trimming removed 5 bases at V and 3 bases at J, with 14 bases between. This CDR3 is built from 15 residues. The germline CDR1 and CDR2 sequences are LNHDA and SQIVND (reference sequence). The CDR3: CASSLDSPNYNEQFF. The CDR3 DNA follows: TGTGCCAGTAGTCTCGACAGTCCAAACTACAATGAGCAGTTCTTC.

The chain has TRBV27 and TRBJ2-3, with unresolved D. V gave up 7 bases and J gave up 2 bases, with 10 bases separating them. This CDR3 comprises 13 residues. Germline CDR1 reads MNHEY; CDR2 reads SMNVEV (reference sequence). The CDR3 region has the DNA TGTGCCAGCAAGAGGAGTAACACAGATACGCAGTATTTT. Its protein product is CASKRSNTDTQYF.

This clonotype was seen a handful of times. The chain links TRBV4-2 to TRBJ1-5; D remains ambiguous. The CDR3 runs to 14 residues. V was trimmed by 0 bases and J by 6 bases, leaving 9 bases between them. CDR1 LGHNA and CDR2 YNFKEQ come from the germline V gene. CDR3 nucleotide sequence: TGTGCCAGCAGCCAAGATGCGGGTGGTCAGCCCCAGCATTTT. Its translation is CASSQDAGGQPQHF.

The rearrangement joins TRBV12-3 or TRBV12-4 to TRBJ2-7, with D unclear. The CDR3 is 13 residues long. V gave up 6 bases and J gave up 1 base, with 10 bases separating them. CDR3 bases: TGTGCCAGCAGGGAACTGGGGTCCTACGAGCAGTACTTC. This translates into CASRELGSYEQYF.

Comment on this clonotype: Being one base from a much bigger clone, this may be a read error. The V and J genes are TRBV6-5 and TRBJ2-1, with D possibly TRBD2 on 5 matching bases. With 4 bases removed from V and 3 bases from J, the gap between germline ends came to 10 bases. Germline V gene sequence: CDR1 MNHEY, CDR2 SVGAGI. This CDR3 comprises 14 residues. Written as DNA, the CDR3 is TGTGCCAGCAGTTCGGAACTAGTCTACAATGAGCAGTTCTTC. Protein product: CASSSELVYNEQFF.

This clonotype came up many times. The gene calls are TRBV6-6 and TRBJ1-2; D is unresolved. Per the germline V gene, CDR1 is MNHNY and CDR2 is SVGAGI (reference sequence). V lost 0 bases and J 8 bases, leaving 16 bases between the germline ends. This CDR3 comprises 15 residues. The CDR3 DNA follows: TGTGCCAGCAGTTACTCGGGTTGGAGGGAAGGGGGCTACACCTTC. Translation: CASSYSGWREGGYTF.

V usage is TRBV5-1 and J usage is TRBJ2-7, with 9 positions matching TRBD1. The V gene's germline CDR1 is SGHRS and CDR2 YFSETQ. The CDR3 spans 16 residues. The J segment lost 1 base and the V segment lost 4 bases, leaving 9 bases of the junction unmatched. The CDR3 is CASSRGTGSKSYEQYF. In DNA, the CDR3 is TGCGCCAGCAGCAGGGGGACAGGGAGTAAATCCTACGAGCAGTACTTC. The full variable domain, its missing parts supplied by reference TRBV5-1 and TRBJ2-7, is KAGVTQTPRYLIKTRGQQVTLSCSPISGHRSVSWYQQTPGQGLQFLFEYFSETQRNKGNFPGRFSGRQFSNSRSEMNVSTLELGDSALYLCASSRGTGSKSYEQYFGPGTRLTVT.

This chain connects TRBV18 to TRBJ1-1; 8 bases fit TRBD1. The germline V gene encodes CDR1 KGHSH and CDR2 LQKENI. The CDR3 covers 15 residues. J lost 1 base, V lost 3 bases, and 4 bases had no gene match. CDR3 in DNA: TGTGCCAGCTCACCGGGACAGGTAGAGAACACTGAAGCTTTCTTT. It translates to CASSPGQVENTEAFF.

This chain connects TRBV7-2 to TRBJ2-1, with 9 bases identical to TRBD2. CDR3 length equals 16 residues. Unmatched junction bases numbered 8, after V lost 0 bases and J lost 8 bases. The germline V gene has CDR1 SGHTA and CDR2 FQGNSA. The CDR3 sequence: CASSLATSGPRDEQFF. CDR3 DNA sequence: TGTGCCAGCAGCTTAGCTACTAGCGGGCCTCGGGATGAGCAGTTCTTC.

The count of this clonotype is one. The CDR3 loop reads CASSLGAGTGGTRAGANVLTF. In DNA, the CDR3 is TGTGCCAGCAGCTTGGGGGCTGGGACAGGGGGAACACGGGCTGGGGCCAACGTCCTGACTTTC. The chain has TRBV5-6 and TRBJ2-6; the match to TRBD1 covers 11 bases. This CDR3 region has 21 residues. Germline CDR1 and CDR2: SGHDT and YYEEEE. Trimming cost V 0 bases and J 2 bases; bases outside gene matches: 13.

The V and J genes are TRBV3-1 and TRBJ2-1; 12 nucleotides match TRBD2. This CDR3 region has 16 residues. Trimming took 0 bases from V and 9 from J; bases not matched to a gene: 6. Looked up from germline, CDR1 is LGHDT and CDR2 is YNNKEL (reference sequence). The CDR3 region is CASSQERLAGGAEQFF. The CDR3 coding sequence is TGTGCCAGCAGCCAAGAAAGGCTAGCGGGAGGGGCTGAGCAGTTCTTC.

In its sample, this clonotype was seen a few times. V usage is TRBV7-8 and J usage is TRBJ1-5; D remains ambiguous. CDR3 length equals 14 residues. Trimming removed 1 base at V and 5 bases at J, with 9 bases between. Germline V gene lookup returns CDR1 SGHVS and CDR2 FQNEAQ. CDR3 region: CASSLVKEDQPQHF. CDR3 DNA: TGTGCCAGCAGCTTAGTTAAGGAGGATCAGCCCCAGCATTTT.

A note on this clonotype: A much larger clone lies a single base off, so this may be a read error. The V gene is TRBV11-2, the J gene TRBJ2-2; perhaps D is TRBD1 or TRBD2 (5 bases each). In germline, CDR1 is SGHAT, CDR2 FQNNGV. The CDR3 runs 17 residues. CDR3 residues: CASSLVAGVLDTGELSF. The CDR3 nucleotides are TGTGCCAGCAGCTTAGTTGCCGGGGTTCTGGACACCGGGGAGCTGTCTTTT.

This clonotype occurred a few times. V gene TRBV20-1 combines with J gene TRBJ2-2; 8 bases line up with TRBD1. Looked up from germline, CDR1 is DFQATT and CDR2 is SNEGSKA (reference sequence). The CDR3 is made up of 15 amino acids. The V gene end was trimmed by 5 bases and the J gene end by 2 bases; junction bases not matched to a gene: 7. The CDR3 protein is CSAPTGAKNTGELFF. The CDR3 region has the DNA TGCAGTGCTCCGACAGGGGCCAAAAACACCGGGGAGCTGTTTTTT.

A few counts support this clonotype. The CDR3 sequence is CASSGLSGGSNTGELFF. In DNA, the CDR3 is TGTGCCAGCAGCGGTCTTAGCGGGGGGTCCAACACCGGGGAGCTGTTTTTT. This chain joins TRBV7-2 and TRBJ2-2; 10 bases agree with TRBD2. The CDR3 runs to 17 residues. Germline V gives CDR1 SGHTA, CDR2 FQGNSA. V shed 5 bases, J shed 2 bases, and the junction held 8 bases outside the gene matches.

This clonotype showed up just a few times. This chain uses TRBV30 with TRBJ1-1; unclear D gene. The CDR3 totals 12 residues. V lost 2 bases to trimming and J lost 4 bases, with 8 bases between them. CDR1 and CDR2 from the germline V gene are GTSNPN and SVGIG (reference sequence). The CDR3 region is CAWSTAITEAFF. The CDR3 nucleotides are TGTGCCTGGAGTACAGCGATCACTGAAGCTTTCTTT.